One and the same sample provided the 11 T cell receptor beta chains below, sequenced in a study of blood T cell repertoires in COVID-19. The repertoire was sequenced with immunoSEQ multiplex PCR; TCRdb's copy has only in-frame clones and lacks some. This table holds 50,000 or so clones, 82% found once. The sequenced material came from peripheral blood. These receptors all stem from an elderly man with COVID-19, enrolled during active disease.

V gene TRBV7-9 combines with J gene TRBJ2-3; 8 nucleotides line up with TRBD2. The CDR3 is made up of 14 amino acids. Germline V gene data show CDR1 as SEHNR and CDR2 as FQNEAQ (reference sequence). The junction had 5 bases not matched to a gene; V was cut back by 7 bases and J by 2 bases. In DNA form, the CDR3 reads TGTGCCAGCACCCCAGCGGGGGCCACAGATACGCAGTATTTT. It specifies CASTPAGATDTQYF.

The chain recombines TRBV28 with TRBJ2-1; TRBD1 matches at 8 bases. With V trimmed by 2 bases and J by 9 bases, 6 bases remained unmatched. Germline V gives CDR1 MDHEN, CDR2 SYDVKM. The CDR3 is 14 residues long. The chain's CDR3 is CASSLRDRRTEQFF. CDR3 DNA: TGTGCCAGCAGTTTACGGGACAGGAGGACTGAGCAGTTCTTC.

This clone was detected a few times. The rearrangement joins TRBV5-5 to TRBJ2-5; TRBD1 agrees at 8 bases. CDR1 is SGHKS and CDR2 is YYEKEE in the germline V gene (reference sequence). The CDR3 spans 15 residues. Losses at the gene ends were 7 bases for V and 2 bases for J; bases not matched to a gene: 10. CDR3 DNA sequence: TGTGCCAGCGGTACCGGGACAGGCCCTCAAGAGACCCAGTACTTC. Its translation is CASGTGTGPQETQYF.

V usage is TRBV2 and J usage is TRBJ1-6, with a tentative D call TRBD1 (5 bases). V gave up 7 bases and J gave up 10 bases, with 20 bases separating them. CDR1 SNHLY and CDR2 FYNNEI come from the germline V gene. The CDR3 runs 15 residues. The CDR3 bases are TGTGCCAGCACCCGGGAGGGCAGGGTAGGCTCACCCCTCCACTTT. As protein: CASTREGRVGSPLHF.

The chain combines TRBV2 with TRBJ2-1, with 15 positions matching TRBD2. The CDR3 totals 14 residues. The germline V gene encodes CDR1 SNHLY and CDR2 FYNNEI. J lost 7 bases, V lost 6 bases, and 1 base had no gene match. CDR3 region: CASRGLAGGNEQFF. Written as DNA, the CDR3 is TGTGCCAGCAGGGGACTAGCGGGAGGAAATGAGCAGTTCTTC.

CDR3 protein: CSVGTVGGNTEAFF. Here the CDR3 DNA reads TGCAGCGTGGGGACAGTGGGGGGGAACACTGAAGCTTTCTTT. The chain recombines TRBV29-1 with TRBJ1-1, with 7 bases fitting TRBD1. This CDR3 has 14 residues. Trimming took 6 bases from V and 1 from J; bases not matched to a gene: 8. CDR1 SQVTM and CDR2 ANQGSEA come from the germline V gene.

The chain joins TRBV21-1 to TRBJ2-4; the table calls TRBD1, which could not be checked here. TRBV21-1 is a pseudogene segment. This CDR3 is 16 amino acids long. CDR3 nucleotides: TGTGCCAGCAGCACACACAGGGGGCAGGCCAAAAACATTCAGTACTTC. Translation gives CASSTHRGQAKNIQYF.

This rearrangement joins TRBV11-2 to TRBJ1-2; TRBD1 is a possible D gene (5 bases). Between the trimmed V and J ends, which lost 5 bases and 2 bases, there was a span of 12 bases. Germline CDR1 reads SGHAT; CDR2 reads FQNNGV. CDR3 length equals 14 residues. CDR3 residues: CASSRGGANYGYTF. CDR3 coding DNA: TGTGCCAGCAGCCGGGGAGGGGCGAACTATGGCTACACCTTC.

V usage is TRBV15 and J usage is TRBJ1-1, with D possibly being TRBD1 (6 bases). Germline-derived CDR1 and CDR2 are LNHNV and YYDKDF (reference sequence). The CDR3 length is 14 residues. With 3 bases removed from V and 8 bases from J, the gap between germline ends came to 16 bases. The DNA of the CDR3 is TGTGCCACCAGCAGGGCGAGGGACATTCCCGAAGCTTTCTTT. It specifies CATSRARDIPEAFF. Looking up the rest from reference TRBV15 and TRBJ1-1 gives the full variable domain: DAMVIQNPRYQVTQFGKPVTLSCSQTLNHNVMYWYQQKSSQAPKLLFHYYDKDFNNEADTPDNFQSRRPNTSFCFLDIRSPGLGDTAMYLCATSRARDIPEAFFGQGTRLTVV.

This chain links TRBV5-1 with TRBJ1-5; D is possibly TRBD1 (5 bases). Between the trimmed V and J ends, which lost 7 bases and 3 bases, there was a span of 11 bases. Germline CDR1 SGHRS, CDR2 YFSETQ. This CDR3 comprises 13 residues. The CDR3 coding sequence is TGCGCCAGCTTCTCAGGGAACAATCAGCCCCAGCATTTT. Protein sequence: CASFSGNNQPQHF. Together with reference TRBV5-1 and TRBJ1-5, the CDR3 gives the full variable domain: KAGVTQTPRYLIKTRGQQVTLSCSPISGHRSVSWYQQTPGQGLQFLFEYFSETQRNKGNFPGRFSGRQFSNSRSEMNVSTLELGDSALYLCASFSGNNQPQHFGDGTRLSIL.

The rearrangement links TRBV7-9 to TRBJ2-1; D perhaps matches TRBD2 (6 bases). Looked up from germline, CDR1 is SEHNR and CDR2 is FQNEAQ (reference sequence). Trimming removed 5 bases from V and 4 bases from J, with 18 bases in between. The CDR3 has 16 amino acids. The CDR3: CASSPPRRELYNEQFF. The CDR3 DNA reads TGTGCCAGCAGCCCGCCCCGCCGGGAGCTATACAATGAGCAGTTCTTC.